The entry that follows covers one T cell receptor (beta chain) sequence. These data are taken from a study of blood T cell repertoires in COVID-19. Overall study context: Samples taken during acute and convalescent COVID-19 were collected in the United States, Italy and Spain.

Which cohort a participant joined came from the clinical history participants gave. Methods used by the authors: The authors estimated nucleated cell counts from reference gene primer amplification. This table comes from immunoSEQ multiplex PCR, and its TCRdb copy is limited to in-frame clones, with some not included. V, J and clone size were drawn from that table, and D and trimming were deduced from the DNA. The profile shows over 300,000 clones, over 75% of them singletons. The V end was cut by 6 bases, the J end by 2 bases, with 13 bases between. Germline V gene sequence: CDR1 SNHLY, CDR2 FYNNEI. CDR3 length: 14 amino acids.

What was sequenced was PBMCs or T cells enriched from blood (not recorded which). The receptor comes from a woman aged 30 to 39 with acute COVID-19. The gene calls are TRBV2 and TRBJ1-2, with D unresolved. The CDR3: CASRTAVRNYGYTF. The CDR3 nucleotides are TGTGCCAGCAGGACGGCGGTCAGAAACTATGGCTACACCTTC.